The clone carrying this T cell receptor (gamma chain) is large in the sample. J was trimmed by 6 bases and V by 3 bases; bases with no gene match: 8. In germline, CDR1 is GITISATS, CDR2 ISYDGTV (reference sequence). The CDR3 spans 17 residues. TCRdb made new clone calls on the RT-PCR reads using CATT. The profile shows some 180 gamma-chain clones, more than 2.5% of them singletons. The sample is drawn from a study of gammadelta T cells in human blood. The sequence derives from a human donor. Sequences were obtained from Vgamma9Vdelta2 gamma-delta T cells from infant blood. This chain links TRGV9 with TRGJP. CDR3 coding DNA: TGTGCCTTGTGGGAGCCGCACGGAGAGTTGGGCAAAAAAATCAAGGTATTT. It codes for CALWEPHGELGKKIKVF.